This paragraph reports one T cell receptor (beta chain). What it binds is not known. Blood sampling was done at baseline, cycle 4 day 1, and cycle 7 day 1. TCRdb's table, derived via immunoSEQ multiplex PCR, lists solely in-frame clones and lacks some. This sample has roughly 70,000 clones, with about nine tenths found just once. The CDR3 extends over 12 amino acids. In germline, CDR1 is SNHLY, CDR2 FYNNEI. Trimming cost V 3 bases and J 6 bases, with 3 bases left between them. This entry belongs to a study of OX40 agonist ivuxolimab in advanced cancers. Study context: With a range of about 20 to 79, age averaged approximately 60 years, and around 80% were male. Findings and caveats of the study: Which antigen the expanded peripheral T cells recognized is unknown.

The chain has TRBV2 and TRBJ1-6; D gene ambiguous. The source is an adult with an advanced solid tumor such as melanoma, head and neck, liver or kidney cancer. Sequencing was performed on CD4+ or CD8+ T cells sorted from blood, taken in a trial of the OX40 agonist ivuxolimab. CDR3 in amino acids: CASSDSNSPLHF. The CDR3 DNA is TGTGCCAGCAGTGACAGTAATTCACCCCTCCACTTT.